This T cell receptor (beta chain) appears in the sequencing data of a study of OX40 agonist ivuxolimab in advanced cancers. Across the whole study: Dose-escalation patients were diagnosed with hepatocellular carcinoma, melanoma, renal cell cancer or head and neck cancer. Participants, 80% to 90% male, averaged around 64 years of age, ranging from about 23 to 79.

Here immunoSEQ multiplex PCR was the method, and the copy in TCRdb shows in-frame clones only, minus some. The table has 4,500 to 7,000 clones, approximately 74% seen once. Findings of the study overall: There was clonal expansion of CD4+ and CD8+ blood T cells by week 6 at 0.1 to 3.0 mg/kg.

Germline CDR1 LGHNA, CDR2 YSLEER. CDR3 length: 15 residues. V lost 3 bases and J 0 bases, leaving 8 bases between the germline ends. Excluded were patients having autoimmune disease history or systemic immunosuppression. As concerns this clone: Its cognate antigen is unknown.

This clonotype was obtained from an adult with an advanced solid tumor such as melanoma, head and neck, liver or kidney cancer. The chain has TRBV4-3 and TRBJ1-4; D unclear. The input for sequencing was CD4+ or CD8+ T cells sorted from blood, taken in a trial of the OX40 agonist ivuxolimab. CDR3 DNA: TGCGCCAGCAGCCAGTACCCAGCAACTAATGAAAAACTGTTTTTT. This translates into CASSQYPATNEKLFF.